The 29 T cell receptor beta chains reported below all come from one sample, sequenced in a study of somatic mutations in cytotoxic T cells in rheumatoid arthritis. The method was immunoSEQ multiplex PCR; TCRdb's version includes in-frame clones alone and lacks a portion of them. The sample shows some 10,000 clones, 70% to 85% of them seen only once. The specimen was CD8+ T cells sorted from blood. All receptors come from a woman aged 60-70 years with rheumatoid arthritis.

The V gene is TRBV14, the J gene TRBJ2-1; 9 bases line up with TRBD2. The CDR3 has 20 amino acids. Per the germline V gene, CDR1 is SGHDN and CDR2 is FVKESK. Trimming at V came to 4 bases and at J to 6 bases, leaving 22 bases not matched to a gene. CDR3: CASSPPTGLASLVGFNEQFF. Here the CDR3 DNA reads TGTGCCAGCAGCCCCCCCACCGGACTAGCGAGTTTGGTGGGCTTCAATGAGCAGTTCTTC.

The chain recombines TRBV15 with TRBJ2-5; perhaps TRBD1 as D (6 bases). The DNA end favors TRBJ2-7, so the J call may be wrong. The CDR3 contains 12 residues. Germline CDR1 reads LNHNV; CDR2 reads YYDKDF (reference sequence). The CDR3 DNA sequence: TGTGCCACGAGGGGACACTCCTACGAGCAGTACTTC. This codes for CATRGHSYEQYF.

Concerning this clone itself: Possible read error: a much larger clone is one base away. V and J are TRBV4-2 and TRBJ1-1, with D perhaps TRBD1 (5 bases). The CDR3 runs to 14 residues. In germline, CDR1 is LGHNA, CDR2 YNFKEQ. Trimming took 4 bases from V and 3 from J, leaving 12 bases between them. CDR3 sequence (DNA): TGTGCCAGCAGCCCCATCTCACAGGACACTGAAGCTTTCTTT. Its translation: CASSPISQDTEAFF.

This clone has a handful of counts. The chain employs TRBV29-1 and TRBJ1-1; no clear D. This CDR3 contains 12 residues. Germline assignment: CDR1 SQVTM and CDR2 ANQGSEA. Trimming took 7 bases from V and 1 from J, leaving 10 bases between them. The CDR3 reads CSAPGWNTEAFF. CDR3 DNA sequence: TGCAGCGCCCCAGGATGGAACACTGAAGCTTTCTTT.

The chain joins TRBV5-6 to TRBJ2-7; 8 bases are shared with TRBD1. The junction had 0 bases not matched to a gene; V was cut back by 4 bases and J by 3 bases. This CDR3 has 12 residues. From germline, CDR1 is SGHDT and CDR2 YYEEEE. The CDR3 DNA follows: TGTGCCAGCAGCGGACAGGGCTACGAGCAGTACTTC. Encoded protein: CASSGQGYEQYF.

The CDR3 here is CASSPWDGRSDTQYF. CDR3 DNA sequence: TGTGCCAGCAGCCCCTGGGACGGGAGGTCAGATACGCAGTATTTT. The V and J genes are TRBV9 and TRBJ2-3; TRBD2 matches 7 bases. Unmatched junction bases numbered 9, after V lost 4 bases and J lost 4 bases. Germline values: CDR1 SGDLS, CDR2 YYNGEE. The CDR3 consists of 15 residues.

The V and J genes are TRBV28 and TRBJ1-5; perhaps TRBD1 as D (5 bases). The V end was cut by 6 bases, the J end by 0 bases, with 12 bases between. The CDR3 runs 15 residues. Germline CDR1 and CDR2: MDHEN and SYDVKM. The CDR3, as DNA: TGTGCCAGCAGCCCCGACAGCAATAGCAATCAGCCCCAGCATTTT. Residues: CASSPDSNSNQPQHF.

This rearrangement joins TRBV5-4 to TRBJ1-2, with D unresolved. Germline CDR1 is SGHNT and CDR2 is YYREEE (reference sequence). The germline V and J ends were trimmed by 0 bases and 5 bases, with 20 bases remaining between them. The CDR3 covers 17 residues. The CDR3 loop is CASSLAGQAASRYGYTF. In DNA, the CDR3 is TGTGCCAGCAGCTTGGCCGGCCAGGCAGCTTCGAGATATGGCTACACCTTC.

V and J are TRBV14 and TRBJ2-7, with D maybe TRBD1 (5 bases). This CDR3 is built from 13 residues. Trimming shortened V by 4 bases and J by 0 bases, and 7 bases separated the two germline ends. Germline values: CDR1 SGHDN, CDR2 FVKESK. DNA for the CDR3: TGTGCCAGCAGCCTTGGGGCCTCCTACGAGCAGTACTTC. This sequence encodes CASSLGASYEQYF.

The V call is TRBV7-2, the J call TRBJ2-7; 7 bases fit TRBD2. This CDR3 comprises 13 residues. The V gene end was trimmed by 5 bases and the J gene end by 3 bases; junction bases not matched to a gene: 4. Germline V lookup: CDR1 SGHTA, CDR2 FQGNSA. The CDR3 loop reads CASSEAGSYEQYF. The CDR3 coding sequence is TGTGCCAGCAGCGAAGCGGGAAGCTACGAGCAGTACTTC.

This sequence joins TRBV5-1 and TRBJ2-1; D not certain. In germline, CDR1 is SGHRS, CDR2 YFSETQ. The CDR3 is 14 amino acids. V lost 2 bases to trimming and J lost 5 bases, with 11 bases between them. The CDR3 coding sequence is TGCGCCAGCAGCTTTGGTAACAACAACAATGAGCAGTTCTTC. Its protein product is CASSFGNNNNEQFF.

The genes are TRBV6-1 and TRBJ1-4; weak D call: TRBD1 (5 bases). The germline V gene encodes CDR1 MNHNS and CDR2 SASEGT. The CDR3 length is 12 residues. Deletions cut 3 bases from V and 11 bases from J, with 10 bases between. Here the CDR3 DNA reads TGTGCCAGCAGTGAGCGGGACGGGAAACTGTTTTTT. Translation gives CASSERDGKLFF.

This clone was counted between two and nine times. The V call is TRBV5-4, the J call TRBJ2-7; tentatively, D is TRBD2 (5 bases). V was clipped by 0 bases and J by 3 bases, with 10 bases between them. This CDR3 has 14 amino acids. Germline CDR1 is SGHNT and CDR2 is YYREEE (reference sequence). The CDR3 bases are TGTGCCAGCAGCTTGGGGTGGACTGGCTACGAGCAGTACTTC. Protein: CASSLGWTGYEQYF.

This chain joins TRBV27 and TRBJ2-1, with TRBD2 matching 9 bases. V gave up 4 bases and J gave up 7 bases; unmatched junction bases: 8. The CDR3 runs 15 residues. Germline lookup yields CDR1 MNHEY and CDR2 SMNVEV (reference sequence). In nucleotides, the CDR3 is TGTGCCAGCAGTTGGGGGGGACTAGCTGAAAATGAGCAGTTCTTC. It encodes CASSWGGLAENEQFF.

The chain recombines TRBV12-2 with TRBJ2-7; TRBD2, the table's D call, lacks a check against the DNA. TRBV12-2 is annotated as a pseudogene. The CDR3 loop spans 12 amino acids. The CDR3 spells CASRFLSYEQYF. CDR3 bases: TGTGCAAGTCGCTTCCTCTCCTACGAGCAGTACTTC.

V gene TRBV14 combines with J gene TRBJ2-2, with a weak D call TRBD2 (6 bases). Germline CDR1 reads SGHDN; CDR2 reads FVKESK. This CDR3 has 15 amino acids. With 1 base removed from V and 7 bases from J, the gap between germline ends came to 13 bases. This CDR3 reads CASSQAGLPGGELFF. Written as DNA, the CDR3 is TGTGCCAGCAGCCAAGCGGGACTCCCCGGCGGGGAGCTGTTTTTT.

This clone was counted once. Written as DNA, the CDR3 is TGCGCCAGCAGCCAAGATTGGGCTACGGGGGGGGTCGGGGGTGGTGAGCAGTTCTTC. It encodes CASSQDWATGGVGGGEQFF. The chain combines TRBV4-3 with TRBJ2-1; TRBD2 matches 8 bases. This CDR3 comprises 19 residues. V lost 0 bases, J lost 9 bases, and 19 bases stayed unmatched. The V gene's germline CDR1 is LGHNA and CDR2 YSLEER.

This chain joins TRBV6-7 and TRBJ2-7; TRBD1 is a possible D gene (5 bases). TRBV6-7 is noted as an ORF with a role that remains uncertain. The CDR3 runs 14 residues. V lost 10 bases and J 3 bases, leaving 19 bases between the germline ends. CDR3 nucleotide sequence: TGTGCCACCACTCTTCGGACATCTGACTACGAGCAGTACTTC. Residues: CATTLRTSDYEQYF.

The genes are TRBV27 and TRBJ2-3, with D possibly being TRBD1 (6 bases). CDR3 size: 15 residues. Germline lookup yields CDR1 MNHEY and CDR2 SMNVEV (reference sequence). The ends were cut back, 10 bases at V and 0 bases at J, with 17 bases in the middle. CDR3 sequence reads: CATKPGQFSTDTQYF. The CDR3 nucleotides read TGTGCCACCAAACCTGGACAGTTTAGCACAGATACGCAGTATTTT.

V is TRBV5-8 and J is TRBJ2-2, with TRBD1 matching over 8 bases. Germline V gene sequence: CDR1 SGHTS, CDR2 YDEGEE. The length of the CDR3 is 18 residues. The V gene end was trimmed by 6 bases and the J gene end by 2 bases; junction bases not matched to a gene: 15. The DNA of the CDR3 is TGTGCCAGCAACCCCCGGCCCCTCCAGGGGGCCAACACCGGGGAGCTGTTTTTT. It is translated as CASNPRPLQGANTGELFF. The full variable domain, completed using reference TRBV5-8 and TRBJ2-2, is EAGVTQSPTHLIKTRGQQATLRCSPISGHTSVYWYQQALGLGLQFLLWYDEGEERNRGNFPPRFSGRQFPNYSSELNVNALELEDSALYLCASNPRPLQGANTGELFFGEGSRLTVL.

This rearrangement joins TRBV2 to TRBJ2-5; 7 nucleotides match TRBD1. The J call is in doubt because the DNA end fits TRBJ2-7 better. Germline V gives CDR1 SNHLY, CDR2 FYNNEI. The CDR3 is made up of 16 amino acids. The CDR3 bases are TGTGCCAGCAGTGAAGGGGGTAGGGGGCGCCAAGGCGAGCAGTACTTC. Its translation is CASSEGGRGRQGEQYF.

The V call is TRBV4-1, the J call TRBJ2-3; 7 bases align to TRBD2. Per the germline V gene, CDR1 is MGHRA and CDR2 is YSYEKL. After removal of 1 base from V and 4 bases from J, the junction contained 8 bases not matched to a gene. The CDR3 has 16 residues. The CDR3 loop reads CASSQVTGLDADTQYF. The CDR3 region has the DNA TGCGCCAGCAGCCAAGTGACTGGACTAGATGCAGATACGCAGTATTTT.

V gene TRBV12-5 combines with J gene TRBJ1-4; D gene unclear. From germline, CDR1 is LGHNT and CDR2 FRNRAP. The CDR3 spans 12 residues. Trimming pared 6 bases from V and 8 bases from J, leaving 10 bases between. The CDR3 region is CASGLATEKLFF. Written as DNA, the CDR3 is TGTGCTAGTGGCTTAGCGACAGAAAAACTGTTTTTT.

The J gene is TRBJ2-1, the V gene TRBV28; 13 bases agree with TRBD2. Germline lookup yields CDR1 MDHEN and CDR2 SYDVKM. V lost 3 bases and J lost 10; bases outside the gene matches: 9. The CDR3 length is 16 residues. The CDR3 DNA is TGTGCCAGCAGTTTCCCCTCGGGACTAGCGGGGAAGGAGCAGTTCTTC. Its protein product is CASSFPSGLAGKEQFF.

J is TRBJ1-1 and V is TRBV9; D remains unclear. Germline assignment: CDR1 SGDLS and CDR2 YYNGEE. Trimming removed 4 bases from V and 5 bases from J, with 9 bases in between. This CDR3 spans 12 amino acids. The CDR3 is CASSHEGTEAFF. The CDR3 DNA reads TGTGCCAGCAGCCATGAGGGAACTGAAGCTTTCTTT.

DNA of the CDR3: TGTGCTAGTGGTTTGGTACTAGGGGGGGGCACAGATACGCAGTATTTT. It yields the protein CASGLVLGGGTDTQYF. The chain recombines TRBV12-5 with TRBJ2-3; D might be TRBD2 (7 bases). Germline V gives CDR1 LGHNT, CDR2 FRNRAP. This CDR3 contains 16 residues. V was cut by 0 bases and J by 1 base, with 11 bases left in between.

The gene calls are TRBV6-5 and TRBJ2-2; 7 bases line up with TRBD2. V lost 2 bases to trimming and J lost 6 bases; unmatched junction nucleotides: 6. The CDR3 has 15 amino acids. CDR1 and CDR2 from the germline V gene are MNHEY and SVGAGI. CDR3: CASSYGTIHPGELFF. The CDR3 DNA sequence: TGTGCCAGCAGTTACGGGACTATACACCCCGGGGAGCTGTTTTTT.

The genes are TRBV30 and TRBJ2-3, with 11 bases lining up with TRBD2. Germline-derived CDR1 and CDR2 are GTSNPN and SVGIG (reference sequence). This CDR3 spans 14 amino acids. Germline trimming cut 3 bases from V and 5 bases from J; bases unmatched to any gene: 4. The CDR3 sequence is CAWRTSGSVDTQYF. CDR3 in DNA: TGTGCCTGGAGAACTAGCGGGAGCGTAGATACGCAGTATTTT.

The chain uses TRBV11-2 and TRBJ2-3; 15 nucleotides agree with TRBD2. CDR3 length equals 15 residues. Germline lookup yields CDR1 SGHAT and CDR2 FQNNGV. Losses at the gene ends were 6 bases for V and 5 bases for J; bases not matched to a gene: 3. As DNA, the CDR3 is TGTGCCAGCAGGTGGACTAGCGGGAGGGGAGATACGCAGTATTTT. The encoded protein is CASRWTSGRGDTQYF.